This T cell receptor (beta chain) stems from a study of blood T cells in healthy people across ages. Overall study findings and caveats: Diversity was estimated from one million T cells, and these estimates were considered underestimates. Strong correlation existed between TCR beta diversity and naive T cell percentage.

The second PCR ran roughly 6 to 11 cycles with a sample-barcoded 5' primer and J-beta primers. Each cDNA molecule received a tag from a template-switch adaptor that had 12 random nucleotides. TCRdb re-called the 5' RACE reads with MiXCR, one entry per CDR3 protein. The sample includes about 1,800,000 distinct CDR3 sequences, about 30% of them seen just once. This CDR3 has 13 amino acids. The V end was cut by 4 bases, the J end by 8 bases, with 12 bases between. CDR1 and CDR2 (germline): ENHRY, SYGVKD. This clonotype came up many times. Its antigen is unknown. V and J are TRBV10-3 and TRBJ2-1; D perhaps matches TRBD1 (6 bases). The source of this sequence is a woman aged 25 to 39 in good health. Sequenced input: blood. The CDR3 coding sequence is TGTGCCATCAGTGCTACAGGGTCGGATGAGCAGTTCTTC. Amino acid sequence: CAISATGSDEQFF.